This TCR beta chain was profiled in a study of spatial heterogeneity in lung cancer. Whole-study results and caveats: Expanded alpha and beta TCR counts within tumors tracked tumor mutation counts. It was estimated that coverage of tumor T cells reached 6.5% to 7% for alpha chains and about 13% for beta chains. Tracking of ubiquitous and regional nonsynonymous mutations by counts of ubiquitous and regional expanded TCRs, respectively, was seen.

Each TCR cDNA molecule bore a unique molecular identifier. TCRdb ran MiXCR on the 5' RACE reads and lists one entry per CDR3 protein. The sample lists about 7,000 distinct CDR3 sequences; less than 15% were seen once. The germline V gene has CDR1 SGHTA and CDR2 FQGTGA. The trim removed 1 base at V and 5 bases at J, leaving 6 bases unmatched. This CDR3 region has 16 residues. Time point given: sample taken at primary tumor resection. Tumor, nontumor lung or frozen PBMC supplied whole RNA that was sequenced unsorted. With regard to this clonotype: The target antigen is unknown.

This sample comprised lung tumor tissue, obtained at surgery. The V gene is TRBV7-3, the J gene TRBJ2-1; 9 positions agree with TRBD2. The source of this sequence is a male donor with early-stage non-small cell lung cancer. For the CDR3, the DNA is TGTGCCAGCAGCTTAATGGGGACTAGCAACCACAATGAGCAGTTCTTC. Protein: CASSLMGTSNHNEQFF.